Listed below are T cell receptor beta chains from one sample, sequenced in a study of cytomegalovirus exposure and HLA in healthy donors. The data were produced by immunoSEQ multiplex PCR, yet TCRdb's version contains in-frame clones alone and is incomplete. The top ten hold around a tenth of the sample, which has over 75,000 clones, around nine tenths seen once. Input material: PBMCs. These receptors were taken from a man younger than 40 in good health and CMV-seropositive. Each CDR3 is given without its conserved first and last residue. D genes are given only for firm matches.

V: TRBV19
J: TRBJ1-1
D: TRBD1
CDR3: ASSIRGQHYEAF

V: TRBV7-2
J: TRBJ2-3
D: -
CDR3: ASSLDVTGLDTQY

V: TRBV5-6
J: TRBJ2-7
D: TRBD2
CDR3: ASSLSGLVREQY

V: TRBV7-6
J: TRBJ1-2
D: TRBD1
CDR3: ASSPRTGGGYGYT

V: TRBV4-2
J: TRBJ2-1
D: TRBD2
CDR3: ASSQVLGDSGRGTNEQF

V: TRBV7-3
J: TRBJ2-2
D: -
CDR3: ASSRTGTGELF

V: TRBV7-9
J: TRBJ2-5
D: TRBD1
CDR3: ASSLVGRQGIRQETQY

V: TRBV5-4
J: TRBJ2-7
D: -
CDR3: ASSGAAFGDYEQY

V: TRBV9
J: TRBJ1-1
D: -
CDR3: ASSGRGGHDTEAF

V: TRBV5-1
J: TRBJ2-7
D: TRBD2
CDR3: ASSGGLAGVRGEQY

V: TRBV9
J: TRBJ2-3
D: TRBD2
CDR3: ASSVGTSGDWDTQY

V: TRBV18
J: TRBJ1-5
D: -
CDR3: ASSPGGGRSNQPQH

V: TRBV27
J: TRBJ2-7
D: TRBD1
CDR3: ASVGNRGTSYEQY

V: TRBV2
J: TRBJ2-7
D: TRBD2
CDR3: ASNPGLAGEQY

V: TRBV5-1
J: TRBJ1-5
D: -
CDR3: ASSPVGGNQPQH

V: TRBV5-6
J: TRBJ2-3
D: TRBD1
CDR3: ASSAPGQESADTQY

V: TRBV7-9
J: TRBJ1-1
D: TRBD1
CDR3: ASSPPTGGVTEAF

V: TRBV6-5
J: TRBJ2-7
D: -
CDR3: ASSYGAGSSYEQY

V: TRBV30
J: TRBJ2-5
D: -
CDR3: AWSTYSTGAQY

V: TRBV9
J: TRBJ2-6
D: -
CDR3: ASSVGTASGANVLT

V: TRBV10-1
J: TRBJ2-5
D: TRBD2
CDR3: ASSDWGTSGKETQY

V: TRBV9
J: TRBJ1-2
D: TRBD1
CDR3: ASSAGTGTGYT

V: TRBV4-1
J: TRBJ2-7
D: TRBD2
CDR3: ASSRVAGYEQY

V: TRBV19
J: TRBJ2-4
D: TRBD1
CDR3: ASSPGQGLDIQY

V: TRBV10-3
J: TRBJ1-1
D: -
CDR3: AISEVRDTEAF

V: TRBV28
J: TRBJ2-7
D: -
CDR3: ASRSGQTWAQY

V: TRBV6-5
J: TRBJ1-3
D: -
CDR3: ASSRQAVSGNTIY

V: TRBV10-3
J: TRBJ2-2
D: TRBD1
CDR3: AIRPDRGKGTGELF

V: TRBV5-1
J: TRBJ2-7
D: -
CDR3: ASSSDSDEQY

V: TRBV7-2
J: TRBJ2-2
D: TRBD2
CDR3: ASSPPGLAGARSHGELF

V: TRBV2
J: TRBJ1-4
D: TRBD1
CDR3: ASIDLINGDRGRKLF

V: TRBV10-2
J: TRBJ2-7
D: -
CDR3: ASSGGVTSYEQY

V: TRBV5-1
J: TRBJ2-2
D: -
CDR3: ASSLRGTANTGELF

V: TRBV2
J: TRBJ1-3
D: -
CDR3: ASRVPREDWSGNTIY

V: TRBV6-1
J: TRBJ2-7
D: TRBD1
CDR3: ASNDPGQGGHEQY

V: TRBV4-1
J: TRBJ2-1
D: TRBD2
CDR3: ASSPGLAGGGGGQF

V: TRBV4-1
J: TRBJ2-5
D: -
CDR3: ASSHGQPQETQY

V: TRBV10-3
J: TRBJ1-4
D: TRBD1
CDR3: AIGTGDNEKLF

V: TRBV19
J: TRBJ2-1
D: TRBD2
CDR3: ASSMQTSGVYNEQF

V: TRBV5-1
J: TRBJ2-5
D: TRBD2
CDR3: ASSLGVREDETQY

V: TRBV5-4
J: TRBJ1-2
D: -
CDR3: ASSLRAGTYGYT

V: TRBV28
J: TRBJ1-3
D: -
CDR3: ASSARWGGARNTIY

V: TRBV2
J: TRBJ2-5
D: -
CDR3: ASSVGGSQETQY

V: TRBV27
J: TRBJ1-6
D: -
CDR3: ASSLGPDYNSPLH

V: TRBV7-2
J: TRBJ2-7
D: -
CDR3: ASSSDPSSVYEQY

V: TRBV5-1
J: TRBJ1-4
D: -
CDR3: ASSLGTPGNEKLF

V: TRBV10-2
J: TRBJ1-1
D: -
CDR3: ASSERVSAF

V: TRBV18
J: TRBJ2-2
D: TRBD1
CDR3: ASSLGTDTGELF

V: TRBV7-9
J: TRBJ1-1
D: -
CDR3: ASEGELLGTEAF

V: TRBV30
J: TRBJ2-4
D: -
CDR3: AWSPGLAKNIQY

V: TRBV18
J: TRBJ2-1
D: TRBD1
CDR3: ASSSTETGAYNEQF

V: TRBV14
J: TRBJ2-1
D: -
CDR3: ASSIQTYNEQF

V: TRBV5-1
J: TRBJ2-7
D: -
CDR3: ASSQEGYEQY

V: TRBV9
J: TRBJ2-1
D: TRBD2
CDR3: ASSEGGDEQF

V: TRBV4-2
J: TRBJ2-7
D: TRBD1
CDR3: ASSEPAGQGYEQY

V: TRBV11-2
J: TRBJ2-3
D: -
CDR3: ASSLDPHTDTQY

V: TRBV12-1
J: TRBJ1-2
D: -
CDR3: ASSSNYGYT

V: TRBV14
J: TRBJ2-7
D: TRBD1
CDR3: ASSQEAGGYEQY